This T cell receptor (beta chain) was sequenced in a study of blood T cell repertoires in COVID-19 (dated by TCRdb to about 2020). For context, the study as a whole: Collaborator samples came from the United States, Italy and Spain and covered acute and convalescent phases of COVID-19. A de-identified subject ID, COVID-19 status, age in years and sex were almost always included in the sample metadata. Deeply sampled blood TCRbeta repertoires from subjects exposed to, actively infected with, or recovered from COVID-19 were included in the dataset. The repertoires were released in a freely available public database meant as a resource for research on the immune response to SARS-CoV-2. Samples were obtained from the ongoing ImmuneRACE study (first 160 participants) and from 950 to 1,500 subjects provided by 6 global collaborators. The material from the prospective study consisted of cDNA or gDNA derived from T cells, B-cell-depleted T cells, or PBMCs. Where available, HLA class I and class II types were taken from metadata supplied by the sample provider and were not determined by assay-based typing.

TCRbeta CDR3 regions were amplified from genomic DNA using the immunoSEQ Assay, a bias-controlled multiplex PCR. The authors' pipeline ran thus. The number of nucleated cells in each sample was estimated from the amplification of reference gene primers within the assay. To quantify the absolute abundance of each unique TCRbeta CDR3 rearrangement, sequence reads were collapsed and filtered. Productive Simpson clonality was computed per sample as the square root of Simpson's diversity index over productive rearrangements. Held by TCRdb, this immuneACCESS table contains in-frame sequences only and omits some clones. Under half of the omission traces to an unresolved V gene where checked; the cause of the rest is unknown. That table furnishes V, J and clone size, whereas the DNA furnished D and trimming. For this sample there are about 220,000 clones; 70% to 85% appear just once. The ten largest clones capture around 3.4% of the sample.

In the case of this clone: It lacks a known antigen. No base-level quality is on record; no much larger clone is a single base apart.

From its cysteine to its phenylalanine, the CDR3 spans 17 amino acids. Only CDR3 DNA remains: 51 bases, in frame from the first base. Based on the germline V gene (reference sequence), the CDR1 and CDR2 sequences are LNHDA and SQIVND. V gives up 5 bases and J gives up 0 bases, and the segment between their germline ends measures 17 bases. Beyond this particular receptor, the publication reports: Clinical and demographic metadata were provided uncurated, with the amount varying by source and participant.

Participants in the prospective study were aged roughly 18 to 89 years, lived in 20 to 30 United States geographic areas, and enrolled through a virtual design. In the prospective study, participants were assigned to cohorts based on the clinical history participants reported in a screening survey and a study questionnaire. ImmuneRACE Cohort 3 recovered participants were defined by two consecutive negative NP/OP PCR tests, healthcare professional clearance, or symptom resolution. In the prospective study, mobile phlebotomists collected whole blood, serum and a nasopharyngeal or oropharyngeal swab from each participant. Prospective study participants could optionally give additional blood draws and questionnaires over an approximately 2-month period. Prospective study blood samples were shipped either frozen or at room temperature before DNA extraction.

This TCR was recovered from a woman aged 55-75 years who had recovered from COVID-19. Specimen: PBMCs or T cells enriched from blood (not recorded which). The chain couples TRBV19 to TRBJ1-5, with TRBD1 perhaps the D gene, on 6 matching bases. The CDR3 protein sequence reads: CASSLRGGHYSNQPQHF. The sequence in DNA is TGTGCCAGTAGTCTCCGGGGGGGCCACTATAGCAATCAGCCCCAGCATTTT. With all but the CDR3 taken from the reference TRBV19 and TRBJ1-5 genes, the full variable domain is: DGGITQSPKYLFRKEGQNVTLSCEQNLNHDAMYWYRQDPGQGLRLIYYSQIVNDFQKGDIAEGYSVSREKKESFPLTVTSAQKNPTAFYLCASSLRGGHYSNQPQHFGDGTRLSIL.